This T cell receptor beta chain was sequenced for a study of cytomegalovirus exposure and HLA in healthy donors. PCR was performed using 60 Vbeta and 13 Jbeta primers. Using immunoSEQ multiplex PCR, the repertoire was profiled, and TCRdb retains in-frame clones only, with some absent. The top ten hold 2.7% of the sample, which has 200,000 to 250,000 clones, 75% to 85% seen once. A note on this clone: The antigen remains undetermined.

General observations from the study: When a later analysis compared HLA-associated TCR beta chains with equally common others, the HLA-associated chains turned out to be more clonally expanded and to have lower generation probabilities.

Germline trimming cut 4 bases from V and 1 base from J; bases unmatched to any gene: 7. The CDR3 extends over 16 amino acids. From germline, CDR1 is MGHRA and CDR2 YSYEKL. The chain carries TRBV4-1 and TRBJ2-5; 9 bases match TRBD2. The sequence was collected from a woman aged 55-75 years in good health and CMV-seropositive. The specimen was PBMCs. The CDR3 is CASSPLGGGAQETQYF. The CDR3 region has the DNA TGCGCCAGCAGCCCTCTTGGCGGGGGGGCCCAAGAGACCCAGTACTTC.